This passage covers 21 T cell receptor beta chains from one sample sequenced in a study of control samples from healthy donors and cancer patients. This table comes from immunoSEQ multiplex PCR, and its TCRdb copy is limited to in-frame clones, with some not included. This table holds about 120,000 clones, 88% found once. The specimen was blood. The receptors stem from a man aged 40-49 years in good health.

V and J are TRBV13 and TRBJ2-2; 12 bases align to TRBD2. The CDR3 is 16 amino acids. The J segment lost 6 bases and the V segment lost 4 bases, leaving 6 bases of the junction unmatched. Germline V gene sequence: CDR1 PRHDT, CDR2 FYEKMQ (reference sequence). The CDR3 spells CASSSSGLAGAGELFF. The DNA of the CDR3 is TGTGCCAGCAGCTCCTCGGGACTAGCGGGTGCCGGGGAGCTGTTTTTT.

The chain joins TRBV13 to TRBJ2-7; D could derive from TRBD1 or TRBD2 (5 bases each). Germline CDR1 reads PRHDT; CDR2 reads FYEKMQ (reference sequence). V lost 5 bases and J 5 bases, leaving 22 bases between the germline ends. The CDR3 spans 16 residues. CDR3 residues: CASSRRRLDLGDEQYF. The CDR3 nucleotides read TGTGCCAGCAGCCGTCGGAGGTTGGACCTAGGGGACGAGCAGTACTTC. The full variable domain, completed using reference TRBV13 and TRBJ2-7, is AAGVIQSPRHLIKEKRETATLKCYPIPRHDTVYWYQQGPGQDPQFLISFYEKMQSDKGSIPDRFSAQQFSDYHSELNMSSLELGDSALYFCASSRRRLDLGDEQYFGPGTRLTVT.

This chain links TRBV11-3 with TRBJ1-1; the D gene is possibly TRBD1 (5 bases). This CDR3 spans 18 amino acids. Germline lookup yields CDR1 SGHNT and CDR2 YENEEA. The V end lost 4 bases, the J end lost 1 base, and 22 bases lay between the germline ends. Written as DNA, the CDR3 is TGTGCCAGCAGCTCTTACCCCTTACTTAGGGGTTCGAACACTGAAGCTTTCTTT. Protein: CASSSYPLLRGSNTEAFF.

CDR3 nucleotides: TGTGCCACCAGTGATCTCCCCGGGACAGGGAGGTATTTT. Protein product: CATSDLPGTGRYF. The chain carries TRBV24-1 and TRBJ2-3, with 9 bases fitting TRBD1. Losses at the gene ends were 3 bases for V and 14 bases for J; bases not matched to a gene: 8. The CDR3 is 13 amino acids. Germline loops: CDR1 KGHDR, CDR2 SFDVKD.

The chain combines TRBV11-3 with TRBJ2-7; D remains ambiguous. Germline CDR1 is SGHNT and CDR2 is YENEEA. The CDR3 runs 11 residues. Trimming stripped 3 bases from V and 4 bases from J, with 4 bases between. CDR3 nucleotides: TGTGCCAGCAGCTTCGAATACGAGCAGTACTTC. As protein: CASSFEYEQYF.

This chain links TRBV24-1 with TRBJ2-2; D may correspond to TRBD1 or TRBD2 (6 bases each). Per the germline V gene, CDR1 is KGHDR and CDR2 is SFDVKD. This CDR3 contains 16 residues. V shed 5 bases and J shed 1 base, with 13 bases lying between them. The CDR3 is CATSVPGARNTGELFF. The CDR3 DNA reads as TGTGCCACCAGTGTCCCGGGGGCCCGGAACACCGGGGAGCTGTTTTTT.

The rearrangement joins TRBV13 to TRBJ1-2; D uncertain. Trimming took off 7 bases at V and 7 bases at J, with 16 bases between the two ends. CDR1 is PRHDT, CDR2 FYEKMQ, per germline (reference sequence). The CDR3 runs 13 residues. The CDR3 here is CASIRHGVAGYTF. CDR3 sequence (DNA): TGTGCCAGCATCCGCCATGGGGTGGCTGGCTACACCTTC.

CDR3 protein: CASRNPGGRDTQYF. In DNA, the CDR3 is TGTGCCAGCAGGAACCCGGGGGGGCGTGATACGCAGTATTTT. The chain carries TRBV6-5 and TRBJ2-3; 8 nucleotides match TRBD2. V lost 6 bases and J lost 6; bases outside the gene matches: 8. This CDR3 spans 14 amino acids. Germline CDR1 and CDR2: MNHEY and SVGAGI.

The CDR3 nucleotides read TGTGCCAGCAGCCAAGGGGGGGCTGGGGGCTACACCTTC. Translated, it gives CASSQGGAGGYTF. The chain links TRBV3-1 (or the pseudogene TRBV3-2) to TRBJ1-2; the D gene is possibly TRBD1 (6 bases). CDR3 length: 13 amino acids. Germline V gene data show CDR1 as LGHDT and CDR2 as YNNKEL (reference sequence). The V gene lost 1 base and the J gene lost 8 bases, with 11 bases spanning the gap.

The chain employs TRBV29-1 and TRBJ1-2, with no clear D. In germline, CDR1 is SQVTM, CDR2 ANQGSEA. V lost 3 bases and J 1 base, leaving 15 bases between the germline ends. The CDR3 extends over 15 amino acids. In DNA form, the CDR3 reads TGCAGCGTTGAGGGCTCGGCCCCGAGTAACTATGGCTACACCTTC. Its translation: CSVEGSAPSNYGYTF.

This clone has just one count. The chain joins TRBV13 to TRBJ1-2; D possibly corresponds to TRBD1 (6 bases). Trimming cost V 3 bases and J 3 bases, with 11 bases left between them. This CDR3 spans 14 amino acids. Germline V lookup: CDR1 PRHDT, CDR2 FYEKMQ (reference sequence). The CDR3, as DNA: TGTGCCAGCAGCTTCTCCGGGGGCGACTATGGCTACACCTTC. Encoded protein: CASSFSGGDYGYTF. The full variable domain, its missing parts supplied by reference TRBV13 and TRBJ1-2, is AAGVIQSPRHLIKEKRETATLKCYPIPRHDTVYWYQQGPGQDPQFLISFYEKMQSDKGSIPDRFSAQQFSDYHSELNMSSLELGDSALYFCASSFSGGDYGYTFGSGTRLTVV.

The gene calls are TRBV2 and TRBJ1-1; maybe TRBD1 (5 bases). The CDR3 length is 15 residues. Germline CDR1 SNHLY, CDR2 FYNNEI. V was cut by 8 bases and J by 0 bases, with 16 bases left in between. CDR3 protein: CASEEVGALNTEAFF. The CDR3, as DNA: TGTGCCAGCGAGGAGGTAGGGGCCCTGAACACTGAAGCTTTCTTT.

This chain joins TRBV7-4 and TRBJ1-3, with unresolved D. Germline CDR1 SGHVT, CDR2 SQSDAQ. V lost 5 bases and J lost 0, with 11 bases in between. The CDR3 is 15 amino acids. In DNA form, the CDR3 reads TGTGCCAGCAGCCCCCGACGGCACTCTGGAAACACCATATATTTT. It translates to CASSPRRHSGNTIYF.

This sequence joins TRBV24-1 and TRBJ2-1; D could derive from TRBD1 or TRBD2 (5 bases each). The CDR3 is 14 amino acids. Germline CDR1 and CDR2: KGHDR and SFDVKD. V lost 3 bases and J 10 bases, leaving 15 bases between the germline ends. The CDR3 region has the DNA TGTGCCACCAGTGATCCCCCAGGGTCGGGGGAGCAGTTCTTC. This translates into CATSDPPGSGEQFF.

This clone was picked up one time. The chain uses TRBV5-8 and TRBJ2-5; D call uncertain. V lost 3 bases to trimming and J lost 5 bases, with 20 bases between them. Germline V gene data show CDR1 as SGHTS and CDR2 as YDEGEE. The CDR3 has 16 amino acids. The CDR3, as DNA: TGTGCCAGCAGCTCGACCTTAGGGATAAGAATGGAGACCCAGTACTTC. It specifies CASSSTLGIRMETQYF.

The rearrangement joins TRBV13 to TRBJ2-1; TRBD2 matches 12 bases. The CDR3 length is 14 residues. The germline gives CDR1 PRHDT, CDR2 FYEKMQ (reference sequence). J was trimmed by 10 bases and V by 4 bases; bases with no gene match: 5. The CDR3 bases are TGTGCCAGCAGCTCTAGCGGGGGGGCCTCGGAGCAGTTCTTC. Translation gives CASSSSGGASEQFF.

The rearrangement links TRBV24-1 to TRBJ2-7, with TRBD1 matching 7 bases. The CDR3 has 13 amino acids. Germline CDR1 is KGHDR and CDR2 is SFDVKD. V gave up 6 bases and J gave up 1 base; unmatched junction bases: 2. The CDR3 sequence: CATSSGQSYEQYF. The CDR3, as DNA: TGTGCCACCAGTTCGGGACAGTCCTACGAGCAGTACTTC.

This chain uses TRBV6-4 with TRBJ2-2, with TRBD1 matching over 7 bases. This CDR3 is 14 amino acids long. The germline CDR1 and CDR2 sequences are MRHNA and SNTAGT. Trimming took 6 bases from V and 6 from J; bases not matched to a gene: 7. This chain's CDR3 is CASRPQGSAGELFF. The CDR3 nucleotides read TGTGCCAGCAGGCCACAGGGGTCGGCCGGGGAGCTGTTTTTT.

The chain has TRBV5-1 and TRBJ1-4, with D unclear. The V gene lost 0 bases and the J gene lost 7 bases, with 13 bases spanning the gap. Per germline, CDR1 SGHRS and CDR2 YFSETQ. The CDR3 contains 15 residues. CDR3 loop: CASSLGIGGLEKLFF. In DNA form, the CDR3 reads TGCGCCAGCAGCTTGGGGATAGGCGGCCTTGAAAAACTGTTTTTT.

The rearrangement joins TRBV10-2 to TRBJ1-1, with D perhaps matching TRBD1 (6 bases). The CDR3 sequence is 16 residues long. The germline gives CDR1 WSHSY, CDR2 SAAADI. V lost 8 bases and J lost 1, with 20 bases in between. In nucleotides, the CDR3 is TGCGCCAGCTCCGGTGGACAGACCTACCCGAACACTGAAGCTTTCTTT. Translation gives CASSGGQTYPNTEAFF.

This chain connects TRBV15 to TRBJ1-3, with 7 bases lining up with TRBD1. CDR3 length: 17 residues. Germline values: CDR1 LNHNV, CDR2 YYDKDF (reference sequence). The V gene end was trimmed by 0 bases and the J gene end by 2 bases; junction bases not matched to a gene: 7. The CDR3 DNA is TGTGCCACCAGCAGAGACCCCGGGACAGCGACTGGAAACACCATATATTTT. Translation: CATSRDPGTATGNTIYF.